The next 17 T cell receptor beta chains were all read from a single sample in a study of blood T cell repertoires in COVID-19. The repertoire was sequenced with immunoSEQ multiplex PCR; TCRdb's copy has only in-frame clones and lacks some. The profile covers approximately 45,000 clones, with about 85% appearing a single time and about 14% taken by the ten largest. Sequenced material: peripheral blood. The receptor set was obtained from a human donor in a cohort sampled during active COVID-19.

V is TRBV7-8 and J is TRBJ2-5; the match to TRBD1 covers 7 bases. The CDR3 loop spans 17 amino acids. Germline V lookup: CDR1 SGHVS, CDR2 FQNEAQ. J was trimmed by 5 bases and V by 1 base; bases with no gene match: 13. The CDR3 loop reads CASSLVLPAQGVETQYF. The CDR3 DNA sequence: TGTGCCAGCAGCTTAGTTCTTCCTGCCCAGGGGGTGGAGACCCAGTACTTC.

This chain connects TRBV28 to TRBJ1-2; TRBD1 agrees at 9 bases. Trimming cost V 6 bases and J 8 bases; bases outside gene matches: 4. This CDR3 is 12 amino acids long. The germline CDR1 and CDR2 sequences are MDHEN and SYDVKM. Written as DNA, the CDR3 is TGTGCCAGCAGGGAACAGGGGGCGGGCTACACCTTC. This translates into CASREQGAGYTF.

The chain joins TRBV12-3 or TRBV12-4 to TRBJ1-1; TRBD1 agrees at 8 bases. The CDR3 is 12 residues long. V lost 6 bases and J lost 8; bases outside the gene matches: 5. CDR3 in amino acids: CASSRTGREAFF. CDR3 nucleotide sequence: TGTGCCAGCAGCCGGACAGGGAGAGAAGCTTTCTTT.

This chain connects TRBV4-1 to TRBJ1-5; D not resolved. This CDR3 is 15 amino acids long. V lost 1 base and J 5 bases, leaving 12 bases between the germline ends. CDR1 is MGHRA, CDR2 YSYEKL, per germline. For the CDR3, the DNA is TGCGCCAGCAGCCAAGGGATAGGGAGGTATCAGCCCCAGCATTTT. Translation: CASSQGIGRYQPQHF.

V and J are TRBV20-1 and TRBJ1-1; D may be TRBD1 (6 bases). Trimming took 3 bases from V and 6 from J, leaving 20 bases between them. The CDR3 is 15 residues long. The germline gives CDR1 DFQATT, CDR2 SNEGSKA (reference sequence). The CDR3 coding sequence is TGCAGTGCTAGTAGTAGTGGTTGGGGGCGCCCTGAAGCTTTCTTT. Its translation is CSASSSGWGRPEAFF.

The V gene is TRBV28, the J gene TRBJ2-6, with D hard to call. The germline gives CDR1 MDHEN, CDR2 SYDVKM. The CDR3 is made up of 14 amino acids. V lost 2 bases and J 4 bases, leaving 6 bases between the germline ends. The CDR3 DNA sequence: TGTGCCAGCAGTTTAGCTCAGGGGGCCAACGTCCTGACTTTC. As protein: CASSLAQGANVLTF.

The chain couples TRBV6-9 to TRBJ1-1, with no clear D. The germline V and J ends were trimmed by 7 bases and 6 bases, with 12 bases remaining between them. The CDR3 contains 12 residues. Germline V gives CDR1 MNHGY, CDR2 SVAAGI. The CDR3 region has the DNA TGTGCCAGCAATACGTCGGAGGCTGAAGCTTTCTTT. This encodes CASNTSEAEAFF.

This clone was counted a few times. The V call is TRBV7-9, the J call TRBJ2-7; TRBD2 agrees at 10 bases. Trimming at V came to 3 bases and at J to 7 bases, leaving 6 bases not matched to a gene. Germline V gene lookup returns CDR1 SEHNR and CDR2 FQNEAQ (reference sequence). This CDR3 is 14 amino acids long. CDR3 DNA sequence: TGTGCCAGCAGCTTCGGTAGCGGGAGGTATGAGCAGTACTTC. It encodes CASSFGSGRYEQYF.

The gene calls are TRBV19 and TRBJ1-6; 7 positions agree with TRBD1. Germline V gene sequence: CDR1 LNHDA, CDR2 SQIVND (reference sequence). V gave up 6 bases and J gave up 5 bases; unmatched junction bases: 10. The CDR3 length is 16 residues. CDR3: CASSNRGQLHNSPLHF. CDR3 sequence (DNA): TGTGCCAGTAGCAACAGGGGACAGCTCCATAATTCACCCCTCCACTTT.

Only a few counts were recorded for this clone. The rearrangement uses TRBV3-1 (or the pseudogene TRBV3-2) and TRBJ2-6; 7 bases are shared with TRBD1. V was pared by 4 bases and J by 0 bases, with 9 bases of the junction left unmatched. Germline loops: CDR1 LGHDT, CDR2 YNNKEL (reference sequence). This CDR3 has 18 residues. In DNA, the CDR3 is TGTGCCAGCAGCCCTCCAGGACAGGCCCTCTCTGGGGCCAACGTCCTGACTTTC. This codes for CASSPPGQALSGANVLTF.

The chain combines TRBV3-1 (or the pseudogene TRBV3-2) with TRBJ2-5; D perhaps matches TRBD2 (6 bases). From germline, CDR1 is LGHDT and CDR2 YNNKEL (reference sequence). This CDR3 is built from 16 residues. V lost 4 bases to trimming and J lost 5 bases, with 20 bases between them. The CDR3 DNA is TGTGCCAGCAGCCGAGATGGCGGGGCCGTTCTTGAGACCCAGTACTTC. Amino acids: CASSRDGGAVLETQYF.

The chain carries TRBV10-3 and TRBJ1-1; 7 nucleotides align to TRBD1. Germline loops: CDR1 ENHRY, CDR2 SYGVKD. V was pared by 10 bases and J by 0 bases, with 8 bases of the junction left unmatched. The CDR3 runs 14 residues. CDR3 bases: TGTGCCAGCTCCGGGACAGACCTGAACACTGAAGCTTTCTTT. Translation gives CASSGTDLNTEAFF.

The V and J genes are TRBV5-1 and TRBJ2-5, with a tentative D call TRBD2 (6 bases). The CDR3 is made up of 14 amino acids. Germline V gene lookup returns CDR1 SGHRS and CDR2 YFSETQ. Trimming cost V 3 bases and J 2 bases, with 11 bases left between them. This chain's CDR3 is CASSWGLAQETQYF. The CDR3 DNA sequence: TGCGCCAGCAGCTGGGGACTGGCGCAAGAGACCCAGTACTTC.

The gene calls are TRBV27 and TRBJ1-6; D is possibly TRBD1 (5 bases). Trimming cost V 8 bases and J 5 bases, with 7 bases left between them. Germline CDR1 MNHEY, CDR2 SMNVEV (reference sequence). The CDR3 has 12 amino acids. The CDR3 here is CASGGNNSPLHF. CDR3 nucleotide sequence: TGTGCCAGCGGGGGGAATAATTCACCCCTCCACTTT.

V gene TRBV30 combines with J gene TRBJ2-1, with 8 bases matching TRBD2. The J segment lost 3 bases and the V segment lost 2 bases, leaving 3 bases of the junction unmatched. CDR1 and CDR2 (germline): GTSNPN, SVGIG (reference sequence). The CDR3 is 14 amino acids. The CDR3 nucleotides are TGTGCCTGGAGTTCCGGGACTAGCTACAATGAGCAGTTCTTC. Protein: CAWSSGTSYNEQFF.

The V and J genes are TRBV6-5 and TRBJ2-7; perhaps TRBD2 as D (6 bases). CDR3 length equals 13 residues. Trimming cost V 7 bases and J 3 bases, with 13 bases left between them. The germline V gene has CDR1 MNHEY and CDR2 SVGAGI. CDR3: CASNMGRIYEQYF. The CDR3 nucleotides are TGTGCCAGCAACATGGGGAGGATCTACGAGCAGTACTTC.

J is TRBJ1-2 and V is TRBV6-6; 9 bases map to TRBD1. V was clipped by 4 bases and J by 2 bases; unmatched bases: 5. The germline CDR1 and CDR2 sequences are MNHNY and SVGAGI (reference sequence). The CDR3 loop spans 15 amino acids. CDR3: CASSSPDRGNYGYTF. In DNA form, the CDR3 reads TGTGCCAGCAGTTCACCTGACAGGGGGAACTATGGCTACACCTTC.